The text below deals with one TCR beta chain. The sample comes from a study of blood T cell repertoires in COVID-19. Profiled with immunoSEQ multiplex PCR; TCRdb holds only in-frame clones, not every one. The repertoire holds roughly 130,000 clones, with roughly 80% as singletons. Per germline, CDR1 SGHAT and CDR2 FQNNGV. Deletions cut 5 bases from V and 1 base from J, with 14 bases between. This CDR3 has 15 amino acids. The origin of this receptor is a man over 45 who had recovered from COVID-19. Sequencing was performed on PBMCs or T cells enriched from blood (not recorded which). The chain uses TRBV11-2 and TRBJ1-1; D unresolved. CDR3: CASSPLRGGNTEAFF. The CDR3 nucleotides are TGTGCCAGCAGCCCCCTTCGTGGCGGGAACACTGAAGCTTTCTTT. Together with reference TRBV11-2 and TRBJ1-1, the CDR3 gives the full variable domain: EAGVAQSPRYKIIEKRQSVAFWCNPISGHATLYWYQQILGQGPKLLIQFQNNGVVDDSQLPKDRFSAERLKGVDSTLKIQPAKLEDSAVYLCASSPLRGGNTEAFFGQGTRLTVV.